This TCR beta chain was observed in a study of T cell repertoires in cytomegalovirus infection. Overall study context: Based on public TCR beta signatures, there were indications of CMV infection and of a matching HLA type.

This clonotype was seen a handful of times. Its target is unknown. The germline V and J ends were trimmed by 4 bases and 5 bases, with 14 bases remaining between them. This CDR3 is built from 14 residues. Germline CDR1 and CDR2: SGHNT and YENEEA. TCRdb re-derived calls from the reads in MiXCR, one entry per CDR3 protein. Of some 940,000 distinct CDR3 sequences listed, around 30% are singletons. This clonotype was sampled from a human donor in good health (CMV status not recorded). Some clones in this sample may be carry-over from other donors' samples. The specimen comprised cultured CD8+ T cells from PBMCs, sampled from culture after CMV antigen stimulation. This chain links TRBV11-3 with TRBJ2-5; a possible D gene is TRBD2 (6 bases). Here the CDR3 reads CASSSWGDGETQYF. The CDR3 nucleotides read TGTGCCAGCAGCTCCTGGGGGGATGGTGAGACCCAGTACTTC. The variable domain in full, completed from reference TRBV11-3 and TRBJ2-5, reads EAGVVQSPRYKIIEKKQPVAFWCNPISGHNTLYWYLQNLGQGPELLIRYENEEAVDDSQLPKDRFSAERLKGVDSTLKIQPAELGDSAVYLCASSSWGDGETQYFGPGTRLLVL.